This TCR beta chain came from a study of blood T cell repertoires in COVID-19 (TCRdb year 2020). Notes on the research overall: Samples covering the acute and convalescent phases of COVID-19 were provided by collaborators in the United States, Italy and Spain. The prospective study material was composed of cDNA or gDNA derived from T cells, B-cell-depleted T cells, or PBMCs. Subjects who had been exposed to COVID-19, were actively infected with it, or had recovered from it provided the deeply sampled blood TCRbeta repertoires that made up the dataset. The repertoires were released in a freely available public database meant as a resource for research on the immune response to SARS-CoV-2. Samples came from the ongoing ImmuneRACE study (first 160 participants) plus 1,254 subjects from 6 global collaborators. A de-identified subject ID, COVID-19 status, age in years and sex were almost always included in the sample metadata. HLA class I and class II types, where available, came from metadata supplied by the sample provider rather than from assay-based typing. What the work shows at the level of the full study, not this receptor alone: The amount of clinical and demographic metadata varied by source and participant and was provided uncurated.

In the prospective study, participants were roughly 18 to 90 years old, resided in around 25 geographic areas of the United States, and were enrolled through a virtual design. In the prospective study, participants were assigned to cohorts based on the clinical history participants reported in a screening survey and a study questionnaire. For ImmuneRACE Cohort 3, a participant was defined as recovered based on two consecutive negative NP/OP PCR tests, clearance by a healthcare professional, or resolution of symptoms. In the prospective study, whole blood, serum and a nasopharyngeal or oropharyngeal swab were collected from each participant by mobile phlebotomists. Over an approximately 2-month period, participants in the prospective study had the option of providing additional blood draws and questionnaires. Prospective study blood samples were shipped either frozen or at room temperature before DNA extraction.

For this clone: Its antigen specificity is not known. Base qualities are not provided; no much larger clone lies one nucleotide away.

TCRbeta CDR3 regions were amplified from genomic DNA using the immunoSEQ Assay, a bias-controlled multiplex PCR. Per the source publication's procedure: Within the assay, amplification of reference gene primers was used to estimate how many nucleated cells each sample contained. To quantify the absolute abundance of each unique TCRbeta CDR3 rearrangement, sequence reads were collapsed and filtered. For each sample, productive Simpson clonality was calculated by taking the square root of Simpson's diversity index across productive rearrangements. TCRdb retrieved this table from immuneACCESS and kept in-frame rearrangements only. Not all clones are present; in checked studies, unresolved V genes account for under half, and no reason is known for the remainder. The V and J calls and clone size are taken from that table; D and trimming were inferred from the DNA. This sample holds about 330,000 clones; about 89% were observed only once. The ten most abundant clones make up roughly 5.2% of the sample.

Reading the germline V gene (reference sequence) gives CDR1 SEHNR and CDR2 FQNEAQ. The germline V end is reduced by 6 bases and the J end by 5 bases; junction bases left unmatched: 10. There are 15 amino acids in the CDR3, from cysteine to phenylalanine inclusive. The CDR3 DNA has 45 bases and is translated from base 1. Sample: PBMCs or T cells enriched from blood (not recorded which). The clonotype originates from a woman between 25 and 40 years old who had recovered from COVID-19. This chain joins TRBV7-9 to TRBJ2-1, with TRBD2 identical over 7 junction bases. CDR3 reads: CASRGSGTIHNEQFF. The DNA is as follows: TGTGCCAGCAGGGGGTCCGGGACTATCCACAATGAGCAGTTCTTC.